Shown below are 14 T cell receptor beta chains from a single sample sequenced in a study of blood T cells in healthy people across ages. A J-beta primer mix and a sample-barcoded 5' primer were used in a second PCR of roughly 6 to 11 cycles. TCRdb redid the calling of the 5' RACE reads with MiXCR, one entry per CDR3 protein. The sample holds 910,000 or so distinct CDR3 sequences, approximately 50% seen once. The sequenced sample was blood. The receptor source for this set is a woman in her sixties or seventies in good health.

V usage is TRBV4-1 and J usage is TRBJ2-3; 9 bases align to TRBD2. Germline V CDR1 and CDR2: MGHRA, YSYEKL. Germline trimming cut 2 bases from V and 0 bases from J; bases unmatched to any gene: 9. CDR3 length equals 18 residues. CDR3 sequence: CASSQLTGTSSSTDTQYF. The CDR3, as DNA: TGCGCCAGCAGCCAATTAACCGGGACTAGCTCTAGCACAGATACGCAGTATTTT.

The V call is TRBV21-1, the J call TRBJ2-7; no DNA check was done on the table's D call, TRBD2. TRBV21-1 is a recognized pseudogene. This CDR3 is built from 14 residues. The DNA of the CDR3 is TGTGCCAGCAGCAAAGTAGCTACCCTCGGAGAGCAGTACTTC. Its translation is CASSKVATLGEQYF.

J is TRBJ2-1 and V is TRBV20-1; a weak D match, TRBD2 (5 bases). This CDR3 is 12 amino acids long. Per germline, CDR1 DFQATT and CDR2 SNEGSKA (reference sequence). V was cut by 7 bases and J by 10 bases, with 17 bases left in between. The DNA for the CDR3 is TGCAGTGGGAGACTACGCTATTCCGAGCAGTTCTTC. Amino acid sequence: CSGRLRYSEQFF.

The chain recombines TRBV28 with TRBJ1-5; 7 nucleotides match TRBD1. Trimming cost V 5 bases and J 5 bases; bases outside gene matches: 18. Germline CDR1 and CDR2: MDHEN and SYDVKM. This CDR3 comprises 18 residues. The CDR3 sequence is CASSLSTGLGSLDQPQHF. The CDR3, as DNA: TGTGCCAGCAGTCTATCGACAGGGTTAGGGAGTTTGGATCAGCCCCAGCATTTT.

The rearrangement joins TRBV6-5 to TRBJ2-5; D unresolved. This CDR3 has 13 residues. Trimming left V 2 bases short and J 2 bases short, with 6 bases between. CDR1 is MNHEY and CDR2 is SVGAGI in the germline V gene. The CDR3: CASSYPVQETQYF. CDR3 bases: TGTGCCAGCAGTTACCCGGTTCAAGAGACCCAGTACTTC.

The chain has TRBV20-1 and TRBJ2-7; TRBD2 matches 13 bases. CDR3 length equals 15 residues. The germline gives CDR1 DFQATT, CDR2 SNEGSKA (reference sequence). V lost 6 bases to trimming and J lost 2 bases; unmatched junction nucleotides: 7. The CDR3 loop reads CSAIPGLAGTYEQYF. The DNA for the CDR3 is TGCAGTGCCATCCCGGGACTAGCGGGAACCTACGAGCAGTACTTC.

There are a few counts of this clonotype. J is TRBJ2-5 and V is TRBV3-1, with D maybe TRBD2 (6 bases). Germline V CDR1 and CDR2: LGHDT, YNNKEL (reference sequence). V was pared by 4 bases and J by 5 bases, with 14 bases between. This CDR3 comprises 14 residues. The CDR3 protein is CASSPRRRVETQYF. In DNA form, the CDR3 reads TGTGCCAGCAGCCCCCGTAGGAGGGTCGAGACCCAGTACTTC.

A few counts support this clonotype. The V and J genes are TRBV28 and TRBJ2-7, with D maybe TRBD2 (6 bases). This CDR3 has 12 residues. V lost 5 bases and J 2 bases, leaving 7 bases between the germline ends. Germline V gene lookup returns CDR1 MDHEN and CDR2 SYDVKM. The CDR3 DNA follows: TGTGCCAGCAGTCGACTAGCCTACGAGCAGTACTTC. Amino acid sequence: CASSRLAYEQYF.

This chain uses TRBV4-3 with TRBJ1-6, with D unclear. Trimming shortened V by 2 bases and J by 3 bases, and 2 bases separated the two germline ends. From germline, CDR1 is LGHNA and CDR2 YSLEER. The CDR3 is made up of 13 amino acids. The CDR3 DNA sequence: TGCGCCAGCAGCCAACTCTATAATTCACCCCTCCACTTT. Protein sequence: CASSQLYNSPLHF.

The CDR3 DNA is TGTGCCAGCAGTTTTTACAGTTCCACCGGGGAGCTGTTTTTT. It encodes CASSFYSSTGELFF. The J gene is TRBJ2-2, the V gene TRBV27, with D unresolved. The germline gives CDR1 MNHEY, CDR2 SMNVEV (reference sequence). This CDR3 has 14 amino acids. V lost 3 bases and J lost 4, with 9 bases in between.

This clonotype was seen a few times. The CDR3 sequence is CASREPRTGGGNTQYF. CDR3 bases: TGTGCCAGCAGGGAACCCAGGACAGGGGGCGGGAATACGCAGTATTTT. V gene TRBV7-2 combines with J gene TRBJ2-3, with 11 bases that match TRBD1. The length of the CDR3 is 16 residues. Trimming took 6 bases from V and 7 from J; bases not matched to a gene: 12. The germline V gene has CDR1 SGHTA and CDR2 FQGNSA.

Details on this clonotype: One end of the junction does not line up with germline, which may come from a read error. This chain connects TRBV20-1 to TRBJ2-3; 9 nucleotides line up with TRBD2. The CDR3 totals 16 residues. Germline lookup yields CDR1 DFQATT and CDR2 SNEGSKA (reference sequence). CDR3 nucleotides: TGCAGTGCTAGAGTTCCGGGACTAGCAATCACAGGTACGCAGTATTTT. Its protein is CSARVPGLAITGTQYF.

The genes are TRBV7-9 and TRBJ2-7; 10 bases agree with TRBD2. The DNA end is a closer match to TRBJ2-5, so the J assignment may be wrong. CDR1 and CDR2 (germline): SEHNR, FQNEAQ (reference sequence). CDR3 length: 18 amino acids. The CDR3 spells CASSFGVASGSRGETQYF. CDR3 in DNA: TGTGCCAGCAGCTTTGGTGTGGCTAGCGGGAGCAGAGGGGAGACCCAGTACTTC.

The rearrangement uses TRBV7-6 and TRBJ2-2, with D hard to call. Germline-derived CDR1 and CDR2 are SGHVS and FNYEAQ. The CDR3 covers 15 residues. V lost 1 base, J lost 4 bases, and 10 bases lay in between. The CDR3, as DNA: TGTGCCAGCAGCTTAGGATCGGCCCCCACCGGGGAGCTGTTTTTT. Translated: CASSLGSAPTGELFF. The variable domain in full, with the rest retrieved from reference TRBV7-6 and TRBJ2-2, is GAGVSQSPRYKVTKRGQDVALRCDPISGHVSLYWYRQALGQGPEFLTYFNYEAQQDKSGLPNDRFSAERPEGSISTLTIQRTEQRDSAMYRCASSLGSAPTGELFFGEGSRLTVL.